This entry describes one T cell receptor (beta chain). Its antigen remains unknown. The data were obtained in a study of cytomegalovirus exposure and HLA in healthy donors. Study at large: A prior analysis found around 110 million unique TCR beta sequences from around 200 million T cells. Findings and limits, study-wide: What TCR beta sequences reportedly achieved was accurate prediction of HLA-A and HLA-B alleles in most subjects. In terms of immune exposure information, only CMV serostatus was available.

Deletions cut 4 bases from V and 3 bases from J, with 14 bases between. CDR3 length: 14 amino acids. Germline CDR1 SGDLS, CDR2 YYNGEE. PCR primers comprised 60 Vbeta and 13 Jbeta primers. Some clones are missing from TCRdb's copy, which holds only in-frame ones; the method was immunoSEQ multiplex PCR. The sample table sets out about 31,000 clones. The sample comprised PBMCs. This TCR derives from a female donor in good health and CMV-seronegative. The V and J genes are TRBV9 and TRBJ2-7; possible D gene TRBD2, 5 bases. Here the CDR3 DNA reads TGTGCCAGCAGCCCCGTGCCCGGGGACTACGAGCAGTACTTC. Its translation is CASSPVPGDYEQYF.